The next 20 T cell receptor beta chains were all read from a single sample in a study of patients and donors after allogeneic stem cell transplantation. TCRdb passed the RT-PCR reads through MiXCR, listing each CDR3 protein once. The profile shows about 74,000 distinct CDR3 sequences, approximately 26% of them singletons. Sequencing was carried out using blood, either unsorted or a sorted T cell fraction (not recorded which). The receptors shown here come from a human donor who was either an allogeneic HSCT recipient or a stem cell or donor lymphocyte infusion donor (not recorded which). It is not recorded whose cells these are; they may come from a transplant donor.

This chain uses TRBV9 with TRBJ1-2, with TRBD1 identical over 8 bases. This CDR3 is 17 amino acids long. CDR1 and CDR2 (germline): SGDLS, YYNGEE. Trimming cost V 0 bases and J 5 bases; bases outside gene matches: 12. The CDR3, as DNA: TGTGCCAGCAGCGTAGCTACAGGGAAGGACAGGGAGTATGGCTACACCTTC. Protein product: CASSVATGKDREYGYTF.

At least ten counts were recorded for this clonotype. V gene TRBV30 combines with J gene TRBJ2-1, with 7 bases lining up with TRBD2. The trim removed 2 bases at V and 1 base at J, leaving 14 bases unmatched. Per the germline V gene, CDR1 is GTSNPN and CDR2 is SVGIG (reference sequence). CDR3 length equals 18 residues. Here the CDR3 reads CAWSTPGLWRGSYNEQFF. In DNA, the CDR3 is TGTGCCTGGAGTACCCCTGGGTTGTGGCGGGGGTCCTACAATGAGCAGTTCTTC.

A word on this clonotype: Since no conserved phenylalanine or tryptophan closes the CDR3, a read error is the likely cause. The chain is built from TRBV10-3 and TRBJ1-5, with a weak D call TRBD1 (5 bases). CDR1 and CDR2 (germline): ENHRY, SYGVKD. The CDR3 sequence is 14 residues long. Trimming shortened V by 2 bases and J by 6 bases, and 11 bases separated the two germline ends. The DNA of the CDR3 is TGTGCCATCAGTGAGGGGGCAATTCTTCAGCCCCAGCATTTG. It yields the protein CAISEGAILQPQHL.

This clonotype has just a few counts. V and J are TRBV20-1 and TRBJ2-3; no clear D. V gave up 0 bases and J gave up 2 bases, with 12 bases separating them. The germline CDR1 and CDR2 sequences are DFQATT and SNEGSKA (reference sequence). The CDR3 runs 15 residues. This chain's CDR3 is CSARDLGGPTDTQYF. CDR3 coding DNA: TGCAGTGCTAGAGATCTTGGCGGCCCCACAGATACGCAGTATTTT.

The chain joins TRBV7-9 to TRBJ1-1; D is uncertain. CDR3 size: 13 residues. With 1 base removed from V and 7 bases from J, the gap between germline ends came to 10 bases. Germline V CDR1 and CDR2: SEHNR, FQNEAQ (reference sequence). In DNA, the CDR3 is TGTGCCAGCAGCTTAGGAGGCGGGAGTGAAGCTTTCTTT. It specifies CASSLGGGSEAFF. The whole variable domain, remainder taken from reference TRBV7-9 and TRBJ1-1, is DTGVSQNPRHKITKRGQNVTFRCDPISEHNRLYWYRQTLGQGPEFLTYFQNEAQLEKSRLLSDRFSAERPKGSFSTLEIQRTEQGDSAMYLCASSLGGGSEAFFGQGTRLTVV.

The V call is TRBV29-1, the J call TRBJ2-1; maybe TRBD2 (7 bases). There are 14 residues in the CDR3. CDR1 and CDR2 (germline): SQVTM, ANQGSEA. V lost 6 bases, J lost 0 bases, and 12 bases lay in between. In DNA form, the CDR3 reads TGCAGCGTGCGTCGGGGGGCCTCCTACAATGAGCAGTTCTTC. Its protein is CSVRRGASYNEQFF.

This clonotype was seen more than once but under ten times. The chain employs TRBV3-1 and TRBJ1-1, with a possible D match to TRBD1 (5 bases). V gave up 1 base and J gave up 0 bases, with 9 bases separating them. The CDR3 length is 15 residues. Germline V lookup: CDR1 LGHDT, CDR2 YNNKEL (reference sequence). CDR3 sequence: CASSQGQGLNTEAFF. CDR3 bases: TGTGCCAGCAGCCAAGGGCAGGGATTGAACACTGAAGCTTTCTTT.

This clonotype occurred a few times. The chain carries TRBV4-1 and TRBJ1-3; 9 nucleotides align to TRBD1. J gave up 4 bases and V 2 bases, and 6 bases lay outside the gene matches. This CDR3 comprises 16 residues. Germline loops: CDR1 MGHRA, CDR2 YSYEKL. In nucleotides, the CDR3 is TGCGCCAGCAGCCAAACAGGACAGGGGTTAGGAAACACCATATATTTT. Its translation is CASSQTGQGLGNTIYF.

J is TRBJ1-1 and V is TRBV20-1; 12 positions match TRBD1. This CDR3 region has 15 residues. In germline, CDR1 is DFQATT, CDR2 SNEGSKA (reference sequence). V trimming: 5 bases; J trimming: 4 bases; junction bases outside the gene matches: 8. The CDR3 nucleotides read TGCAGTGCTTCGGGACAGGGGGCTGTTAGCACTGAAGCTTTCTTT. Amino acids: CSASGQGAVSTEAFF.

This clonotype showed up just a few times. This chain joins TRBV6-5 and TRBJ2-7, with D possibly being TRBD1 (6 bases). CDR3 length: 13 residues. V lost 5 bases and J 1 base, leaving 9 bases between the germline ends. Germline assignment: CDR1 MNHEY and CDR2 SVGAGI. In DNA, the CDR3 is TGTGCCAGCAGTGAACAGGGTTCCTACGAGCAGTACTTC. Amino acids: CASSEQGSYEQYF.

The chain links TRBV21-1 to TRBJ2-3; TRBD2, the table's D call, was not compared with the DNA. TRBV21-1 is marked as a pseudogene. The CDR3 consists of 19 residues. The CDR3 region has the DNA TGTGCCAGCAGCAAAGCGCGGGATAGCGGGAGGGCCCGGGGAGATACGCAGTATTTT. Its translation is CASSKARDSGRARGDTQYF.

The chain uses TRBV12-3 or TRBV12-4 and TRBJ1-2, with D possibly being TRBD1 (5 bases). The CDR3 is made up of 14 amino acids. V was pared by 2 bases and J by 4 bases, with 11 bases between. The CDR3 protein is CASSLSQGAYGYTF. CDR3 nucleotide sequence: TGTGCCAGCAGTTTAAGCCAGGGCGCCTATGGCTACACCTTC.

The chain combines TRBV12-3 or TRBV12-4 with TRBJ2-7, with D possibly TRBD2 on 5 matching bases. CDR3 size: 14 residues. V was clipped by 3 bases and J by 3 bases, with 12 bases between them. CDR3 residues: CASSLGGLSYEQYF. In nucleotides, the CDR3 is TGTGCCAGCAGTTTGGGCGGGTTAAGCTACGAGCAGTACTTC.

The gene calls are TRBV5-1 and TRBJ1-3; D gene unclear. Between the trimmed V and J ends, which lost 5 bases and 4 bases, there was a span of 13 bases. The CDR3 is 14 amino acids. Germline CDR1 is SGHRS and CDR2 is YFSETQ. The CDR3 reads CASSLRSNGNTIYF. In DNA form, the CDR3 reads TGCGCCAGCAGTCTCCGGTCAAACGGAAACACCATATATTTT.

As for this clonotype: This CDR3 is missing its conserved last phenylalanine or tryptophan, likely due to a read error. This chain links TRBV7-9 with TRBJ2-5; a weak D match, TRBD1 (5 bases). The CDR3 is 15 residues long. Germline V lookup: CDR1 SEHNR, CDR2 FQNEAQ (reference sequence). V dropped 5 bases and J dropped 5 bases, with 18 bases sitting between them. The CDR3 DNA sequence: TGTGCCAGCAGCAGCTCCAGGGTTGAGGTGGAGACCCAGTACTGC. It encodes CASSSSRVEVETQYC.

The V call is TRBV2, the J call TRBJ2-7, with a possible D match to TRBD2 (5 bases). CDR1 SNHLY and CDR2 FYNNEI come from the germline V gene. V shed 7 bases and J shed 3 bases, with 22 bases lying between them. CDR3 length: 16 residues. The CDR3 spells CASMDSPASRIYEQYF. The CDR3 bases are TGTGCCAGCATGGACTCCCCCGCCTCCCGCATCTACGAGCAGTACTTC.

This clonotype was counted at least ten times. The genes are TRBV25-1 and TRBJ1-6, with D possibly matching TRBD1 (5 bases). V lost 3 bases, J lost 10 bases, and 13 bases lay in between. This CDR3 is built from 14 residues. The germline V gene encodes CDR1 MGHDK and CDR2 SYGVNS. The CDR3 DNA sequence: TGTGCCAGCAGTGACGGCCAAGGGACCTCACCCCTCCACTTT. Encoded protein: CASSDGQGTSPLHF.

The rearrangement links TRBV12-3 or TRBV12-4 to TRBJ1-6; D unresolved. This CDR3 is 12 amino acids long. V shed 4 bases and J shed 14 bases, with 12 bases lying between them. DNA of the CDR3: TGTGCCAGCAGTTCGGATCCTGACACCCTCCACTTT. Translated: CASSSDPDTLHF.

This rearrangement joins TRBV28 to TRBJ2-5; D is possibly TRBD1 (6 bases). The CDR3 runs to 18 residues. Trimming took 5 bases from V and 2 from J, leaving 24 bases between them. Per the germline V gene, CDR1 is MDHEN and CDR2 is SYDVKM. CDR3 region: CASSPSLDSLGRQETQYF. In nucleotides, the CDR3 is TGTGCCAGCAGTCCCTCCTTGGACAGCCTCGGACGTCAAGAGACCCAGTACTTC.

This clonotype has only one observation. J is TRBJ2-1 and V is TRBV6-6, with D unresolved. Germline CDR1 and CDR2: MNHNY and SVGAGI (reference sequence). The CDR3 is made up of 15 amino acids. With 0 bases removed from V and 0 bases from J, the gap between germline ends came to 6 bases. The CDR3 protein is CASSYSESSYNEQFF. In DNA form, the CDR3 reads TGTGCCAGCAGTTACTCCGAGAGCTCCTACAATGAGCAGTTCTTC.